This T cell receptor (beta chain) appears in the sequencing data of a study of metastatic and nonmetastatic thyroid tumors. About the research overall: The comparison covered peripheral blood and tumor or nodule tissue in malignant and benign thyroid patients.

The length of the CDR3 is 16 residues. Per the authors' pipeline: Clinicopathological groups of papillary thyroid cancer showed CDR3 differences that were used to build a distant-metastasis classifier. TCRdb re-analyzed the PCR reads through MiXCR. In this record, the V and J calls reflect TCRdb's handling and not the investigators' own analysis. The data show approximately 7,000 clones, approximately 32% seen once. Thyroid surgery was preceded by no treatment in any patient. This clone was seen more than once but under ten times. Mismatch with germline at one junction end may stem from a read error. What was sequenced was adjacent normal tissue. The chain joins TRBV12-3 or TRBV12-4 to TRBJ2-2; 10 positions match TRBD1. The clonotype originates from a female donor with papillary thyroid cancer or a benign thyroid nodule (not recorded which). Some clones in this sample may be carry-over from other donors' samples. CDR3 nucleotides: TGTGCCAGCAGAAAGGGACAGGGGTTGGCCACCGGTGAGCTGTTCTTT. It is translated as CASRKGQGLATGELFF.